The next 30 T cell receptor beta chains were all read from a single sample in a study of cytomegalovirus exposure and HLA in healthy donors. The PCR contained 60 Vbeta and 13 Jbeta primers. Some clones are missing from TCRdb's copy, which holds only in-frame ones; the method was immunoSEQ multiplex PCR. Of roughly 120,000 clones in the sample, approximately 81% were seen once. Sequencing input: PBMCs. The source is a woman aged 25 to 45 in good health and CMV-seronegative.

This clone turned up a few times. The chain links TRBV28 to TRBJ2-5, with D possibly being TRBD2 (5 bases). Germline V lookup: CDR1 MDHEN, CDR2 SYDVKM. The CDR3 runs to 14 residues. The ends were cut back, 3 bases at V and 0 bases at J, with 8 bases in the middle. The CDR3 region has the DNA TGTGCCAGCAGTTTTAGGGAGTACCAAGAGACCCAGTACTTC. This codes for CASSFREYQETQYF.

In this sample, this clone turned up a few times. The chain employs TRBV9 and TRBJ1-1; 8 positions match TRBD1. Germline trimming cut 5 bases from V and 0 bases from J; bases unmatched to any gene: 6. In germline, CDR1 is SGDLS, CDR2 YYNGEE. This CDR3 comprises 15 residues. The CDR3 spells CASSRQGPMNTEAFF. The DNA for the CDR3 is TGTGCCAGCAGTAGACAGGGGCCCATGAACACTGAAGCTTTCTTT.

The V and J genes are TRBV28 and TRBJ2-7; TRBD2 matches at 12 bases. This CDR3 comprises 17 residues. V lost 5 bases and J lost 0; bases outside the gene matches: 8. Germline V gene lookup returns CDR1 MDHEN and CDR2 SYDVKM. The CDR3 DNA reads as TGTGCCAGCAGTCGCAGACTAGCGGGAGTGAGCTCCTACGAGCAGTACTTC. Amino acid sequence: CASSRRLAGVSSYEQYF. Using reference TRBV28 and TRBJ2-7 for the parts outside the CDR3, the full variable domain is DVKVTQSSRYLVKRTGEKVFLECVQDMDHENMFWYRQDPGLGLRLIYFSYDVKMKEKGDIPEGYSVSREKKERFSLILESASTNQTSMYLCASSRRLAGVSSYEQYFGPGTRLTVT.

The CDR3, as DNA: TGTGCCAGCAGTGAACAGGCCGGCAATCAGCCCCAGCATTTT. This gives the protein CASSEQAGNQPQHF. The chain carries TRBV2 and TRBJ1-5; D gene ambiguous. V shed 2 bases and J shed 2 bases, with 7 bases lying between them. Germline assignment: CDR1 SNHLY and CDR2 FYNNEI. This CDR3 comprises 14 residues.

This sequence joins TRBV4-3 and TRBJ1-2; perhaps TRBD1 as D (5 bases). CDR3 size: 15 residues. Per the germline V gene, CDR1 is LGHNA and CDR2 is YSLEER. V was shortened by 1 base and J by 4 bases, with 13 bases between the two germline ends. The CDR3 loop is CASSQGTGPGYGYTF. The CDR3 nucleotides read TGCGCCAGCAGCCAAGGAACAGGACCAGGCTATGGCTACACCTTC.

This chain joins TRBV6-1 and TRBJ2-3, with TRBD2 matching over 9 bases. CDR1 MNHNS and CDR2 SASEGT come from the germline V gene. V shed 1 base, J shed 2 bases, and the junction held 13 bases outside the gene matches. The CDR3 is made up of 19 amino acids. The CDR3 sequence: CASSEVPSGLAGSTDTQYF. The CDR3 region has the DNA TGTGCCAGCAGTGAAGTGCCCTCGGGGCTAGCGGGGTCCACAGATACGCAGTATTTT.

This chain connects TRBV18 to TRBJ1-1; TRBD1 matches 7 bases. The V gene's germline CDR1 is KGHSH and CDR2 LQKENI. CDR3 length: 15 amino acids. Trimming at V came to 3 bases and at J to 1 base, leaving 5 bases not matched to a gene. CDR3: CASSPGTEENTEAFF. DNA of the CDR3: TGTGCCAGCTCACCGGGGACAGAAGAGAACACTGAAGCTTTCTTT.

This sequence joins TRBV18 and TRBJ2-5; D may be TRBD1 (6 bases). The V and J ends lost 5 bases and 4 bases respectively, with 17 bases between them. The CDR3 has 15 residues. CDR1 KGHSH and CDR2 LQKENI come from the germline V gene. The DNA for the CDR3 is TGTGCCAGCTCAATCTCAGGGGTAGACACAGAGACCCAGTACTTC. Encoded protein: CASSISGVDTETQYF.

The chain combines TRBV28 with TRBJ1-1, with D possibly matching TRBD1 (6 bases). V lost 5 bases and J lost 2, with 9 bases in between. CDR3 length: 13 amino acids. The germline V gene has CDR1 MDHEN and CDR2 SYDVKM. The CDR3 DNA reads TGTGCCAGCAGTCCCGGGACAAACACTGAAGCTTTCTTT. Protein product: CASSPGTNTEAFF. The complete variable domain, with remaining parts taken from reference TRBV28 and TRBJ1-1, reads DVKVTQSSRYLVKRTGEKVFLECVQDMDHENMFWYRQDPGLGLRLIYFSYDVKMKEKGDIPEGYSVSREKKERFSLILESASTNQTSMYLCASSPGTNTEAFFGQGTRLTVV.

A few counts support this clone. The V call is TRBV15, the J call TRBJ2-5; 8 positions match TRBD1. The J segment lost 3 bases and the V segment lost 3 bases, leaving 15 bases of the junction unmatched. The germline V gene encodes CDR1 LNHNV and CDR2 YYDKDF (reference sequence). This CDR3 has 18 amino acids. The CDR3 spells CATSSLSRGLKGEETQYF. CDR3 sequence (DNA): TGTGCCACCAGCAGTCTAAGCAGGGGGCTAAAGGGAGAAGAGACCCAGTACTTC.

V is TRBV29-1 and J is TRBJ1-2, with 11 bases lining up with TRBD1. V gave up 2 bases and J gave up 8 bases; unmatched junction bases: 16. This CDR3 region has 17 residues. The germline V gene encodes CDR1 SQVTM and CDR2 ANQGSEA. The CDR3 region has the DNA TGCAGCGTTGAAAATGCCCGGGACAGGGGGATGGGTGACGGCTACACCTTC. Residues: CSVENARDRGMGDGYTF.

V usage is TRBV19 and J usage is TRBJ2-3; 9 nucleotides line up with TRBD1. There are 17 residues in the CDR3. Germline-derived CDR1 and CDR2 are LNHDA and SQIVND (reference sequence). The V gene end was trimmed by 0 bases and the J gene end by 5 bases; junction bases not matched to a gene: 9. This CDR3 is CASSIDGGTGWKDTQYF. The CDR3 nucleotides are TGTGCCAGTAGTATAGATGGAGGGACAGGGTGGAAAGATACGCAGTATTTT.

This clone appeared a few times. The CDR3 reads CASSLRLAGDTQYF. In DNA, the CDR3 is TGTGCCAGCAGCTTAAGACTAGCGGGGGACACCCAGTACTTC. The genes are TRBV7-2 and TRBJ2-5; 12 nucleotides align to TRBD2. This CDR3 is built from 14 residues. J gave up 8 bases and V 2 bases, and 3 bases lay outside the gene matches. Germline V gene data show CDR1 as SGHTA and CDR2 as FQGNSA. The variable domain in full, completed from reference TRBV7-2 and TRBJ2-5, reads GAGVSQSPSNKVTEKGKDVELRCDPISGHTALYWYRQSLGQGLEFLIYFQGNSAPDKSGLPSDRFSAERTGGSVSTLTIQRTQQEDSAVYLCASSLRLAGDTQYFGPGTRLLVL.

The CDR3 reads CASSWDNAVDTQYF. DNA of the CDR3: TGCGCCAGCAGCTGGGACAACGCGGTGGATACGCAGTATTTT. The gene calls are TRBV5-1 and TRBJ2-3, with D perhaps TRBD1 (6 bases). The V end lost 3 bases, the J end lost 6 bases, and 14 bases lay between the germline ends. This CDR3 has 14 residues. Germline V gene sequence: CDR1 SGHRS, CDR2 YFSETQ.

The chain recombines TRBV5-6 with TRBJ2-2, with D possibly being TRBD2 (6 bases). This CDR3 has 14 amino acids. CDR1 SGHDT and CDR2 YYEEEE come from the germline V gene. The germline V and J ends were trimmed by 5 bases and 4 bases, with 12 bases remaining between them. The CDR3 nucleotides are TGTGCCAGCAGACCATGGGGGGTCACCGGGGAGCTGTTTTTT. The encoded protein is CASRPWGVTGELFF.

The J gene is TRBJ1-1, the V gene TRBV6-6; D is possibly TRBD1 (6 bases). Per the germline V gene, CDR1 is MNHNY and CDR2 is SVGAGI (reference sequence). The V and J ends lost 5 bases and 1 base respectively, with 11 bases between them. This CDR3 contains 14 residues. The CDR3 nucleotides are TGTGCCAGCAGTGGAATGGGACAGAACACTGAAGCTTTCTTT. Amino acid sequence: CASSGMGQNTEAFF.

This clone was seen many times. The chain recombines TRBV6-1 with TRBJ2-6; a possible D gene is TRBD1 (6 bases). Germline values: CDR1 MNHNS, CDR2 SASEGT. This CDR3 region has 16 residues. V was trimmed by 1 base and J by 0 bases, leaving 7 bases between them. The CDR3 here is CASSEEGGSGANVLTF. CDR3 sequence (DNA): TGTGCCAGCAGTGAAGAAGGGGGCTCTGGGGCCAACGTCCTGACTTTC.

The chain has TRBV11-2 and TRBJ2-1, with TRBD2 identical over 7 bases. This CDR3 region has 14 residues. Germline lookup yields CDR1 SGHAT and CDR2 FQNNGV. V shed 7 bases, J shed 6 bases, and the junction held 9 bases outside the gene matches. The CDR3 reads CASNSGTTFNEQFF. CDR3 DNA: TGTGCCAGCAACAGCGGGACGACCTTCAATGAGCAGTTCTTC.

This clone was recorded a few times. The rearrangement uses TRBV30 and TRBJ1-5; maybe TRBD1 (6 bases). The CDR3 has 13 amino acids. Between the trimmed V and J ends, which lost 2 bases and 5 bases, there was a span of 10 bases. Per germline, CDR1 GTSNPN and CDR2 SVGIG (reference sequence). DNA of the CDR3: TGTGCCTGGAGTAGGGGGGGCGATCAGCCCCAGCATTTT. Residues: CAWSRGGDQPQHF.

This rearrangement joins TRBV2 to TRBJ2-4; 9 bases agree with TRBD2. V shed 6 bases and J 0 bases; nucleotides not matched to a gene: 3. This CDR3 has 15 residues. CDR1 and CDR2 from the germline V gene are SNHLY and FYNNEI. For the CDR3, the DNA is TGTGCCAGCAGGTCTAGCGGGGTAGCCAAAAACATTCAGTACTTC. The encoded protein is CASRSSGVAKNIQYF.

This chain connects TRBV5-6 to TRBJ2-3; tentatively, D is TRBD2 (6 bases). This CDR3 is 16 amino acids long. V lost 2 bases and J lost 2, with 15 bases in between. Germline CDR1 SGHDT, CDR2 YYEEEE. In DNA, the CDR3 is TGTGCCAGCAGCTTACCGGGACTTACAAACACAGATACGCAGTATTTT. It encodes CASSLPGLTNTDTQYF.

The gene calls are TRBV7-9 and TRBJ2-7; 12 positions agree with TRBD2. Germline lookup yields CDR1 SEHNR and CDR2 FQNEAQ (reference sequence). The CDR3 runs to 16 residues. After removal of 5 bases from V and 2 bases from J, the junction contained 7 bases not matched to a gene. CDR3 protein: CASSPGRLAGAYEQYF. CDR3 sequence (DNA): TGTGCCAGCAGCCCAGGAAGACTAGCGGGAGCCTACGAGCAGTACTTC. The entire variable domain, with the rest obtained from reference TRBV7-9 and TRBJ2-7, is as follows: DTGVSQNPRHKITKRGQNVTFRCDPISEHNRLYWYRQTLGQGPEFLTYFQNEAQLEKSRLLSDRFSAERPKGSFSTLEIQRTEQGDSAMYLCASSPGRLAGAYEQYFGPGTRLTVT.

The V and J genes are TRBV19 and TRBJ2-7, with TRBD1 identical over 11 bases. Germline-derived CDR1 and CDR2 are LNHDA and SQIVND (reference sequence). V was clipped by 3 bases and J by 3 bases; unmatched bases: 1. The CDR3 has 14 residues. This CDR3 reads CASSMGQGDYEQYF. CDR3 nucleotide sequence: TGTGCCAGTAGTATGGGACAGGGGGACTACGAGCAGTACTTC.

This clone was detected only a few times. The DNA for the CDR3 is TGCGCCAGCAGTGGGCAGCGGGAGAGCCAAGAGACCCAGTACTTC. It yields the protein CASSGQRESQETQYF. The chain joins TRBV10-1 to TRBJ2-5, with TRBD2 identical over 8 bases. CDR3 size: 15 residues. Germline assignment: CDR1 WNHNN and CDR2 SYGVQD (reference sequence). V dropped 4 bases and J dropped 1; count of bases not matched to a gene: 5.

There are a few counts of this clone. This chain uses TRBV5-6 with TRBJ1-3; 9 bases align to TRBD1. J lost 7 bases, V lost 6 bases, and 8 bases had no gene match. CDR3 length: 14 amino acids. Per the germline V gene, CDR1 is SGHDT and CDR2 is YYEEEE. Here the CDR3 reads CASIIQGAPNTIYF. DNA of the CDR3: TGTGCCAGCATCATACAGGGGGCTCCGAACACCATATATTTT. The full variable domain, with the rest looked up from reference TRBV5-6 and TRBJ1-3, is DAGVTQSPTHLIKTRGQQVTLRCSPKSGHDTVSWYQQALGQGPQFIFQYYEEEERQRGNFPDRFSGHQFPNYSSELNVNALLLGDSALYLCASIIQGAPNTIYFGEGSWLTVV.

The chain combines TRBV28 with TRBJ1-1; D is possibly TRBD1 (6 bases). Germline assignment: CDR1 MDHEN and CDR2 SYDVKM. Trimming stripped 8 bases from V and 0 bases from J, with 13 bases between. This CDR3 contains 14 residues. The CDR3: CASLPGEMNTEAFF. The CDR3 DNA follows: TGTGCCAGCCTCCCAGGGGAGATGAACACTGAAGCTTTCTTT.

The chain employs TRBV7-9 and TRBJ1-5, with a possible D match to TRBD1 (6 bases). V gave up 1 base and J gave up 5 bases, with 9 bases separating them. The germline gives CDR1 SEHNR, CDR2 FQNEAQ (reference sequence). The CDR3 covers 14 residues. The CDR3 spells CASSLGTEHQPQHF. The CDR3 nucleotides read TGTGCCAGCAGCTTAGGGACAGAACATCAGCCCCAGCATTTT.

The chain has TRBV9 and TRBJ2-3, with TRBD2 as a possible D gene (5 bases). Trimming removed 0 bases at V and 1 base at J, with 15 bases between. The germline gives CDR1 SGDLS, CDR2 YYNGEE. This CDR3 has 17 amino acids. The CDR3 DNA is TGTGCCAGCAGCGTAGAGGGAGCGGAGGTAGGCACAGATACGCAGTATTTT. Its protein product is CASSVEGAEVGTDTQYF.

The chain links TRBV4-3 to TRBJ2-2; D is perhaps TRBD2 (5 bases). Between the trimmed V and J ends, which lost 3 bases and 6 bases, there was a span of 14 bases. CDR1 and CDR2 (germline): LGHNA, YSLEER. The CDR3 sequence is 15 residues long. The DNA of the CDR3 is TGCGCCAGCAGCCAGTATATCGCTAGCTCCGGGGAGCTGTTTTTT. It translates to CASSQYIASSGELFF.

V is TRBV19 and J is TRBJ1-1; 9 bases are a match to TRBD1. This CDR3 comprises 15 residues. The germline V gene has CDR1 LNHDA and CDR2 SQIVND (reference sequence). The V and J ends lost 5 bases and 8 bases, in that order; junction bases with no gene match: 12. CDR3 sequence: CASSFGTGTNWEAFF. In DNA form, the CDR3 reads TGTGCCAGTAGTTTTGGGACAGGGACTAACTGGGAAGCTTTCTTT.